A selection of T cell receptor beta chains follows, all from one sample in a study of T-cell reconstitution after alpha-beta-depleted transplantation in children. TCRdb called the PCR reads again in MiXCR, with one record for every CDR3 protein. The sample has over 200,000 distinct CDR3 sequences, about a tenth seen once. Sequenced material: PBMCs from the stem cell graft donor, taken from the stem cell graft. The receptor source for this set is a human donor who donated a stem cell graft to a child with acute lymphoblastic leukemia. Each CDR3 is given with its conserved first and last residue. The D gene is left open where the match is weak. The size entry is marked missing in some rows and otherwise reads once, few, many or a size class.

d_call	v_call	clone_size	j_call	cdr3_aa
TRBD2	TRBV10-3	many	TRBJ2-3	CAISETSGGTDTQYF
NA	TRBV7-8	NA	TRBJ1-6	CASSLDRISSPLHF
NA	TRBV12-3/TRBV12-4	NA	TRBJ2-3	CASSSPIRGTDTQYF
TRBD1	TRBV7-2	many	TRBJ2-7	CASSLVGGSFNEQYF
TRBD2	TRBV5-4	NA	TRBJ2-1	CASSLGRGGMNEQFF
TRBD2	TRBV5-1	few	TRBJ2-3	CASSPLADTDTQYF
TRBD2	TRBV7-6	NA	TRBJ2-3	CASSAGLAGRWVKGTDTQYF
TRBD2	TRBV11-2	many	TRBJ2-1	CASSSLAIAGGRRNEQFF
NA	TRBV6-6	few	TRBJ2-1	CASSYPYNEQFF
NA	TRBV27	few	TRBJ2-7	CASSVLRDSPRREQYF
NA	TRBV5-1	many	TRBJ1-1	CASSPGVTGNTEAFF
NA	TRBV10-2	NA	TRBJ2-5	CASKYNSDKETQYF
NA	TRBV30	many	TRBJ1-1	CAWTGARREAFF
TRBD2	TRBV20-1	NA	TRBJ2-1	CSARVGAGGPGNEQFF
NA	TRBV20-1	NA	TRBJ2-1	CSARVGGAAYNEQFF
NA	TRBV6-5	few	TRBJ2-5	CASRMGQETQYF
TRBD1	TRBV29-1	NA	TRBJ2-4	CSVVSRDRGSKNIQYF
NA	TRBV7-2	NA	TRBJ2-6	CASSLASRASGANVLTF
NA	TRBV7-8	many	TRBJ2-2	CASSHAGTGYTGELFF
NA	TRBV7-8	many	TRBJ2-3	CASSQTGAITDTQYF
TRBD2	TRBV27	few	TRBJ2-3	CASTLRAGGYTDTQYF
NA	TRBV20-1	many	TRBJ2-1	CSANYNEQFF
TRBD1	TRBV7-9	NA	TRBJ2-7	CASSSTRDRVHEQYF
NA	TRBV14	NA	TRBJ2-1	CASSQVMLGFNEQFF
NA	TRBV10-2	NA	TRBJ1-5	CASSTGQYNQPQHF
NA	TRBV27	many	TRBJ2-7	CASSLIGSGNEQYF
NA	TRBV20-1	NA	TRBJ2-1	CSASLSGRMEQFF
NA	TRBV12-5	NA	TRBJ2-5	CASGKDGQETQYF
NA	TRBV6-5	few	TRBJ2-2	CASSYFQGSTGELFF
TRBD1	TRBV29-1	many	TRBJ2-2	CSVKGQGATFTGELFF
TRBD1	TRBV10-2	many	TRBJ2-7	CASSEWQGAYEQYF
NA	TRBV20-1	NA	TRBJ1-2	CSVLGTADGYTF
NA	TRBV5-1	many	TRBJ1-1	CASSIGTTGNTEAFF
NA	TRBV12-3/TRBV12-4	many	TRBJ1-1	CASSLAGSPSGTEAFF
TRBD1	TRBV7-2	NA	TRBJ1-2	CASSFYPGQGARDGYTF
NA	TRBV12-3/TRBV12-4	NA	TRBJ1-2	CASSQQGTLSNGYTF
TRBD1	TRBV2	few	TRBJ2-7	CASDPGTELYEQYF
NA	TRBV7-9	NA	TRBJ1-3	CASSFKTTARGNTIYF
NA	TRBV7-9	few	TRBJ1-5	CASSYGLFQPQHF
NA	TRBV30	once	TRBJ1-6	CAWSLNSGPLHF
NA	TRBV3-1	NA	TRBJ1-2	CASSQGTDNYGYTF
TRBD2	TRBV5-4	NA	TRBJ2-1	CASSLWRGGKDEQFF
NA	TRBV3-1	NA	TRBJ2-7	CASSQGGLSHEQYF
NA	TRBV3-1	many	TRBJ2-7	CASSQDPDSLSYEQYF
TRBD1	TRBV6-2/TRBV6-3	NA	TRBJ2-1	CASSPDPGGSYNEQFF
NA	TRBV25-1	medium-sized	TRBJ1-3	CASSENDRSSSGNTIYF
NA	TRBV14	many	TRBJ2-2	CASRGHPTGELFF
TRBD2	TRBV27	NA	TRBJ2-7	CASSLGPPGEGTWEQYF
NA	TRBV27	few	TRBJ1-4	CASSTLLRTVKLFF
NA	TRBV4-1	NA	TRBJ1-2	CASSQENSVGHDGYTF
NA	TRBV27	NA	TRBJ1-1	CATLSGSTEAFF
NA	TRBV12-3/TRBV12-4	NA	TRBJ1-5	CASRRSLGNQPQHF
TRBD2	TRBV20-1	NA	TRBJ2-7	CSARSASGGVAYEQYF
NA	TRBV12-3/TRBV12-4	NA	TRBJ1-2	CATQGRNGYTF